Below are 26 T cell receptor beta chains sequenced from a single sample in a study of blood T cell repertoires in COVID-19. Generated by immunoSEQ multiplex PCR, the TCRdb table keeps only in-frame clones and is missing some. This table holds roughly 70,000 clones, about 90% found once. Sequencing was performed on peripheral blood. These receptor sequences come from a human donor in a cohort sampled during active COVID-19.

The DNA for the CDR3 is TGTGCCAGCAGTGACCCCGGGACTACTTACGAGCAGTACTTC. This codes for CASSDPGTTYEQYF. J is TRBJ2-7 and V is TRBV6-2 or TRBV6-3; TRBD2 aligns across 7 bases. CDR1 MNHEY and CDR2 SVGEGT come from the germline V gene. The CDR3 is 14 amino acids. The V gene end was trimmed by 5 bases and the J gene end by 4 bases; junction bases not matched to a gene: 8.

The V and J genes are TRBV10-3 and TRBJ2-7, with D tentatively TRBD1 (6 bases). Germline CDR1 ENHRY, CDR2 SYGVKD. There are 13 residues in the CDR3. The germline V and J ends were trimmed by 5 bases and 0 bases, with 8 bases remaining between them. For the CDR3, the DNA is TGTGCCATCAGTCCGGGACACTCCTACGAGCAGTACTTC. Protein: CAISPGHSYEQYF.

In this sample, this clone turned up once. This chain links TRBV11-1 with TRBJ1-1; the D gene is possibly TRBD1 (6 bases). Trimming left V 1 base short and J 0 bases short, with 9 bases between. Germline CDR1 and CDR2: SGHAT and FQDESV (reference sequence). CDR3 length: 15 residues. In DNA form, the CDR3 reads TGTGCCAGCAGCTTAGAGGGACATCTGAACACTGAAGCTTTCTTT. Its translation is CASSLEGHLNTEAFF.

The rearrangement links TRBV19 to TRBJ1-6, with TRBD1 as a possible D gene (5 bases). The CDR3 spans 12 residues. Germline CDR1 is LNHDA and CDR2 is SQIVND (reference sequence). V dropped 6 bases and J dropped 5 bases, with 5 bases sitting between them. CDR3 loop: CASRDNNSPLHF. The DNA of the CDR3 is TGTGCCAGTAGGGACAATAATTCACCCCTCCACTTT. The variable domain in full, completed from reference TRBV19 and TRBJ1-6, reads DGGITQSPKYLFRKEGQNVTLSCEQNLNHDAMYWYRQDPGQGLRLIYYSQIVNDFQKGDIAEGYSVSREKKESFPLTVTSAQKNPTAFYLCASRDNNSPLHFGNGTRLTVT.

This chain connects TRBV5-1 to TRBJ1-2; 9 nucleotides agree with TRBD1. Germline CDR1 reads SGHRS; CDR2 reads YFSETQ. Trimming at V came to 2 bases and at J to 4 bases, leaving 0 bases not matched to a gene. This CDR3 comprises 13 residues. CDR3 region: CASSLQGAYGYTF. In DNA form, the CDR3 reads TGCGCCAGCAGCTTACAGGGGGCCTATGGCTACACCTTC.

The rearrangement links TRBV12-3 or TRBV12-4 to TRBJ1-4; perhaps TRBD1 as D (6 bases). The CDR3 extends over 12 amino acids. V shed 6 bases and J shed 7 bases, with 9 bases lying between them. The CDR3 spells CASRQGGEKLFF. The CDR3 bases are TGTGCCAGCAGACAGGGTGGTGAAAAACTGTTTTTT.

The rearrangement joins TRBV5-1 to TRBJ2-7; weak D call: TRBD1 (5 bases). Germline V gene data show CDR1 as SGHRS and CDR2 as YFSETQ. The CDR3 runs to 15 residues. V was clipped by 0 bases and J by 4 bases, with 14 bases between them. CDR3 in DNA: TGCGCCAGCAGCTTGGCCTCTGCAGGGCCTTACGAGCAGTACTTC. Residues: CASSLASAGPYEQYF. The entire variable domain, with the rest obtained from reference TRBV5-1 and TRBJ2-7, is as follows: KAGVTQTPRYLIKTRGQQVTLSCSPISGHRSVSWYQQTPGQGLQFLFEYFSETQRNKGNFPGRFSGRQFSNSRSEMNVSTLELGDSALYLCASSLASAGPYEQYFGPGTRLTVT.

The J gene is TRBJ2-7, the V gene TRBV5-6; 7 bases are shared with TRBD1. Losses at the gene ends were 1 base for V and 6 bases for J; bases not matched to a gene: 4. Germline-derived CDR1 and CDR2 are SGHDT and YYEEEE. The CDR3 loop spans 13 amino acids. CDR3 loop: CASSLTGAGEQYF. The CDR3 coding sequence is TGTGCCAGCAGCTTGACAGGGGCGGGCGAGCAGTACTTC.

This sequence joins TRBV12-5 and TRBJ1-1; TRBD1 matches 8 bases. CDR3 length: 16 amino acids. V was clipped by 6 bases and J by 1 base; unmatched bases: 10. Germline CDR1 and CDR2: LGHNT and FRNRAP. The CDR3 spells CASGNPDRAGNTEAFF. DNA of the CDR3: TGTGCTAGTGGGAATCCGGACAGGGCTGGGAACACTGAAGCTTTCTTT.

This chain uses TRBV27 with TRBJ2-3; maybe TRBD2 (7 bases). CDR1 MNHEY and CDR2 SMNVEV come from the germline V gene (reference sequence). Trimming pared 3 bases from V and 4 bases from J, leaving 14 bases between. CDR3 length equals 15 residues. The CDR3 region is CASSFRGGAADTQYF. The CDR3 bases are TGTGCCAGCAGTTTTCGAGGGGGGGCCGCAGATACGCAGTATTTT.

This clone occurred once. This chain connects TRBV5-5 to TRBJ1-6, with TRBD1 identical over 7 bases. Germline CDR1 is SGHKS and CDR2 is YYEKEE (reference sequence). Trimming took 6 bases from V and 6 from J; bases not matched to a gene: 9. There are 15 residues in the CDR3. This chain's CDR3 is CASMGPTGPNSPLHF. Here the CDR3 DNA reads TGTGCCAGCATGGGCCCGACAGGGCCTAATTCACCCCTCCACTTT.

This chain joins TRBV4-1 and TRBJ1-2, with a tentative D call TRBD1 (5 bases). Germline CDR1 is MGHRA and CDR2 is YSYEKL. With 6 bases removed from V and 4 bases from J, the gap between germline ends came to 12 bases. CDR3 length: 13 amino acids. CDR3 region: CASRGTSGYGYTF. CDR3 coding DNA: TGCGCCAGCAGGGGGACTTCGGGCTATGGCTACACCTTC.

V gene TRBV27 combines with J gene TRBJ2-7, with 7 bases aligning to TRBD1. CDR3 size: 14 residues. Trimming removed 6 bases from V and 1 base from J; junction bases left unmatched: 6. Per the germline V gene, CDR1 is MNHEY and CDR2 is SMNVEV (reference sequence). The CDR3 spells CASSTGAASYEQYF. DNA for the CDR3: TGTGCCAGCAGCACAGGGGCCGCTTCCTACGAGCAGTACTTC.

The gene calls are TRBV19 and TRBJ1-6; 11 bases align to TRBD1. The CDR3 spans 17 residues. The V gene end was trimmed by 0 bases and the J gene end by 7 bases; junction bases not matched to a gene: 5. Germline CDR1 reads LNHDA; CDR2 reads SQIVND (reference sequence). The CDR3 sequence: CASSIDGGQGVNSPLHF. For the CDR3, the DNA is TGTGCCAGTAGTATAGATGGGGGACAGGGGGTAAATTCACCCCTCCACTTT.

This chain connects TRBV9 to TRBJ1-5; D is perhaps TRBD1 (5 bases). With 4 bases removed from V and 7 bases from J, the gap between germline ends came to 18 bases. Germline V gene sequence: CDR1 SGDLS, CDR2 YYNGEE. This CDR3 spans 15 amino acids. CDR3 amino acids: CASSLDAGLWQPQHF. CDR3 bases: TGTGCCAGCAGCTTAGATGCAGGGCTCTGGCAGCCCCAGCATTTT. The whole variable domain, filled in from reference TRBV9 and TRBJ1-5, reads DSGVTQTPKHLITATGQRVTLRCSPRSGDLSVYWYQQSLDQGLQFLIQYYNGEERAKGNILERFSAQQFPDLHSELNLSSLELGDSALYFCASSLDAGLWQPQHFGDGTRLSIL.

The chain links TRBV7-2 to TRBJ1-4; 9 positions match TRBD1. Germline V gene data show CDR1 as SGHTA and CDR2 as FQGNSA. The length of the CDR3 is 19 residues. The V and J ends lost 2 bases and 3 bases, in that order; junction bases with no gene match: 13. CDR3 sequence: CASSLLGTGRALANEKLFF. In DNA, the CDR3 is TGTGCCAGCAGCTTACTTGGGACAGGGAGGGCCCTCGCTAATGAAAAACTGTTTTTT.

V is TRBV25-1 and J is TRBJ1-1, with D unclear. V was pared by 3 bases and J by 1 base, with 15 bases between. The CDR3 covers 16 residues. Germline CDR1 and CDR2: MGHDK and SYGVNS. CDR3 sequence: CASSESTVAWNTEAFF. The CDR3 bases are TGTGCCAGCAGTGAGTCAACGGTCGCATGGAACACTGAAGCTTTCTTT. Supplemented by reference TRBV25-1 and TRBJ1-1, the full variable domain reads EADIYQTPRYLVIGTGKKITLECSQTMGHDKMYWYQQDPGMELHLIHYSYGVNSTEKGDLSSESTVSRIRTEHFPLTLESARPSHTSQYLCASSESTVAWNTEAFFGQGTRLTVV.

The CDR3: CALARGGSEQYF. The CDR3 nucleotides are TGTGCTCTCGCTCGGGGGGGGAGCGAGCAGTACTTC. The chain is built from TRBV30 and TRBJ2-7; TRBD2 matches 8 bases. CDR1 GTSNPN and CDR2 SVGIG come from the germline V gene (reference sequence). This CDR3 contains 12 residues.

V gene TRBV25-1 combines with J gene TRBJ2-1, with TRBD2 as a possible D gene (6 bases). V was trimmed by 1 base and J by 4 bases, leaving 14 bases between them. The CDR3 is 16 residues long. The germline V gene encodes CDR1 MGHDK and CDR2 SYGVNS. CDR3 amino acids: CASSEFGGSPYNEQFF. The CDR3, as DNA: TGTGCCAGCAGTGAATTCGGAGGGAGCCCTTACAATGAGCAGTTCTTC.

J is TRBJ1-1 and V is TRBV11-2; D is uncertain. Trimming took 5 bases from V and 6 from J, leaving 13 bases between them. The CDR3 covers 13 residues. CDR1 is SGHAT, CDR2 FQNNGV, per germline. Written as DNA, the CDR3 is TGTGCCAGCAGCCGAGTCCGGAGCGCTGAAGCTTTCTTT. It yields the protein CASSRVRSAEAFF.

The rearrangement links TRBV4-1 to TRBJ2-5; D is unresolved. V shed 1 base and J shed 3 bases, with 12 bases lying between them. The CDR3 covers 15 residues. Per germline, CDR1 MGHRA and CDR2 YSYEKL. The CDR3 bases are TGCGCCAGCAGCCAAGCGACATCCAAAGAAGAGACCCAGTACTTC. It yields the protein CASSQATSKEETQYF.

V gene TRBV28 combines with J gene TRBJ1-4; 8 positions match TRBD1. This CDR3 region has 14 residues. Germline CDR1 and CDR2: MDHEN and SYDVKM. V dropped 6 bases and J dropped 3; count of bases not matched to a gene: 3. CDR3 residues: CASSLGQANEKLFF. The CDR3 nucleotides are TGTGCCAGCAGCTTGGGACAGGCTAATGAAAAACTGTTTTTT.

The chain uses TRBV6-1 and TRBJ1-1; D is possibly TRBD1 (6 bases). Germline V gene lookup returns CDR1 MNHNS and CDR2 SASEGT. CDR3 length: 15 residues. Trimming stripped 3 bases from V and 1 base from J, with 12 bases between. The CDR3 loop is CASSEVQGQNTEAFF. The CDR3 DNA sequence: TGTGCCAGCAGTGAGGTTCAGGGGCAGAACACTGAAGCTTTCTTT.

J is TRBJ2-7 and V is TRBV5-1; D perhaps matches TRBD2 (5 bases). Germline V gene sequence: CDR1 SGHRS, CDR2 YFSETQ. Trimming took off 0 bases at V and 6 bases at J, with 13 bases between the two ends. This CDR3 has 14 amino acids. CDR3 in amino acids: CASSLESGMPEQYF. In nucleotides, the CDR3 is TGCGCCAGCAGCTTGGAATCGGGAATGCCCGAGCAGTACTTC.

Turning to this clone: The same CDR3 also results from other DNA sequences found in this sample. V is TRBV5-1 and J is TRBJ2-7; TRBD1 is a possible D gene (5 bases). CDR1 SGHRS and CDR2 YFSETQ come from the germline V gene. Trimming removed 0 bases at V and 3 bases at J, with 7 bases between. This CDR3 has 13 residues. CDR3 residues: CASSLGQLYEQYF. For the CDR3, the DNA is TGCGCCAGCAGCTTGGGACAGCTCTACGAGCAGTACTTC.

The chain uses TRBV5-1 and TRBJ2-7; 7 positions agree with TRBD2. The V segment lost 4 bases and the J segment 4 bases; nucleotides outside the gene matches: 8. The CDR3 totals 14 residues. Germline V gene lookup returns CDR1 SGHRS and CDR2 YFSETQ. The DNA of the CDR3 is TGCGCCAGCAGCGGGAGCGGGGCGTGGTACGAGCAGTACTTC. This encodes CASSGSGAWYEQYF. The full variable domain, rest sourced from reference TRBV5-1 and TRBJ2-7, is KAGVTQTPRYLIKTRGQQVTLSCSPISGHRSVSWYQQTPGQGLQFLFEYFSETQRNKGNFPGRFSGRQFSNSRSEMNVSTLELGDSALYLCASSGSGAWYEQYFGPGTRLTVT.